Listed below are T cell receptor beta chains from one sample, sequenced in a study of cytomegalovirus exposure and HLA in healthy donors. Sequencing was performed with immunoSEQ multiplex PCR; in TCRdb, only in-frame clones are kept and a portion is missing. This table has about 110,000 clones, 75% appearing once. The sequenced sample was PBMCs. Every receptor here comes from a male donor in good health and CMV-seropositive. The CDR3 runs from the conserved cysteine through the conserved F or W.

j_call,v_call,cdr3_aa
TRBJ2-7,TRBV28,CASSWAYTGPRYEQYF
TRBJ1-2,TRBV27,CASSFGGQNGYTF
TRBJ2-3,TRBV5-6,CASSLRGSGRLTTDTQYF
TRBJ2-1,TRBV7-2,CASSLPPLAFF
TRBJ2-5,TRBV5-5,CASSTTERGGVETQYF
TRBJ2-7,TRBV11-2,CASSFHARDSSYEQYF
TRBJ2-7,TRBV27,CASSLPNSYEQYF
TRBJ1-2,TRBV18,CASSPLHRAADGYTF
TRBJ1-5,TRBV4-1,CASGQVVGNQPQHF
TRBJ1-1,TRBV6-5,CASSPSTGNTEAFF
TRBJ2-7,TRBV7-3,CASSLMEGAYEQYF
TRBJ2-1,TRBV13,CASSPEADSSYNEQFF
TRBJ2-5,TRBV5-4,CASSVRVGTETQYF